This is a list of T cell receptor beta chains from one sample in a study of cytomegalovirus exposure and HLA in healthy donors. The data were produced by immunoSEQ multiplex PCR, yet TCRdb's version contains in-frame clones alone and is incomplete. The table has under 300,000 clones, around 86% seen once. Sequencing was done on a sample of PBMCs. Source of these receptors: a woman under 40 in good health and CMV-seropositive. CDR3s leave out the opening cysteine and the closing phenylalanine or tryptophan. Each record gives: CDR3 protein, V gene, J gene.

CDR3 protein: ASRSTGPEAF
V gene: TRBV27
J gene: TRBJ1-1

CDR3 protein: ASSSGTRYSETQY
V gene: TRBV5-1
J gene: TRBJ2-5

CDR3 protein: ASSEGGDYQPQH
V gene: TRBV19
J gene: TRBJ1-5

CDR3 protein: ASSLVAGNYGYT
V gene: TRBV7-9
J gene: TRBJ1-2

CDR3 protein: ASSLEGAGYGYT
V gene: TRBV5-1
J gene: TRBJ1-2

CDR3 protein: ASSMGTSGYNEQF
V gene: TRBV6-1
J gene: TRBJ2-1

CDR3 protein: ASSEALGLAGSSYEQY
V gene: TRBV6-1
J gene: TRBJ2-7

CDR3 protein: ASSYAGASVANEQF
V gene: TRBV6-6
J gene: TRBJ2-1

CDR3 protein: ASSNSPGLEEF
V gene: TRBV19
J gene: TRBJ2-1

CDR3 protein: AWKSSGRANEQF
V gene: TRBV30
J gene: TRBJ2-1

CDR3 protein: ASSLAPGNTGELF
V gene: TRBV7-8
J gene: TRBJ2-2

CDR3 protein: ASSPGRDRQLITPTGELF
V gene: TRBV5-1
J gene: TRBJ2-2

CDR3 protein: AWSMSSGNTIY
V gene: TRBV30
J gene: TRBJ1-3

CDR3 protein: ASSPVAGPQETQY
V gene: TRBV5-4
J gene: TRBJ2-5

CDR3 protein: AWSGGQAVYEQY
V gene: TRBV30
J gene: TRBJ2-7

CDR3 protein: ASSPRTGELF
V gene: TRBV7-2
J gene: TRBJ2-2

CDR3 protein: ASSPWTGTLSSYNEQF
V gene: TRBV14
J gene: TRBJ2-1

CDR3 protein: ASSFRHYNEQF
V gene: TRBV7-2
J gene: TRBJ2-1

CDR3 protein: ASSSTGTAQETQY
V gene: TRBV5-1
J gene: TRBJ2-5

CDR3 protein: ASSLIGTASEQY
V gene: TRBV7-9
J gene: TRBJ2-7

CDR3 protein: ASSNGAGGETQY
V gene: TRBV5-6
J gene: TRBJ2-5

CDR3 protein: SVEDWGVSTDTQY
V gene: TRBV29-1
J gene: TRBJ2-3

CDR3 protein: ASSLGQPNYGYT
V gene: TRBV5-1
J gene: TRBJ1-2

CDR3 protein: ASSDGGGGGREQF
V gene: TRBV5-1
J gene: TRBJ2-1

CDR3 protein: AIMANTEAF
V gene: TRBV28
J gene: TRBJ1-1

CDR3 protein: ASSIGTWGYT
V gene: TRBV19
J gene: TRBJ1-2

CDR3 protein: ASSSTGWATEAF
V gene: TRBV7-3
J gene: TRBJ1-1

CDR3 protein: AISDIPGTYEQY
V gene: TRBV10-3
J gene: TRBJ2-7

CDR3 protein: AWSAQTLQF
V gene: TRBV30
J gene: TRBJ2-1

CDR3 protein: ASSVSGTPLAQY
V gene: TRBV9
J gene: TRBJ2-5

CDR3 protein: ASSQASVGLAGVSPSGVYEQY
V gene: TRBV4-2
J gene: TRBJ2-7

CDR3 protein: AWKGTGFDTGELF
V gene: TRBV30
J gene: TRBJ2-2

CDR3 protein: ASSLAPGASSGETQY
V gene: TRBV5-5
J gene: TRBJ2-5

CDR3 protein: ASRRDVLSNQPQH
V gene: TRBV7-2
J gene: TRBJ1-5

CDR3 protein: ASSRDSSYEQY
V gene: TRBV18
J gene: TRBJ2-7

CDR3 protein: ASSFGDSGGYGYT
V gene: TRBV28
J gene: TRBJ1-2

CDR3 protein: AWSVRGPISGNTIY
V gene: TRBV30
J gene: TRBJ1-3

CDR3 protein: ASSQGDRGYYEQY
V gene: TRBV4-1
J gene: TRBJ2-7

CDR3 protein: ASSALGTGNNEQY
V gene: TRBV25-1
J gene: TRBJ2-7

CDR3 protein: AWSDGLQTSATNEKLF
V gene: TRBV30
J gene: TRBJ1-4

CDR3 protein: ASSSRQGMGELF
V gene: TRBV5-1
J gene: TRBJ2-2

CDR3 protein: ATSRDRGRGTDTQY
V gene: TRBV15
J gene: TRBJ2-3

CDR3 protein: ASSSRRGGQETQY
V gene: TRBV5-1
J gene: TRBJ2-5

CDR3 protein: ASRSQNDPYGYT
V gene: TRBV19
J gene: TRBJ1-2

CDR3 protein: SVVVGVVTSTDTQY
V gene: TRBV29-1
J gene: TRBJ2-3

CDR3 protein: ASSPTTGSRVEAF
V gene: TRBV18
J gene: TRBJ1-1

CDR3 protein: ASSSDRTSGRNEQF
V gene: TRBV9
J gene: TRBJ2-1

CDR3 protein: ATTRGQGVYGYT
V gene: TRBV28
J gene: TRBJ1-2

CDR3 protein: ASGSGTAGTLSTDTQY
V gene: TRBV11-3
J gene: TRBJ2-3

CDR3 protein: ASSQTGGVPIYNEQF
V gene: TRBV27
J gene: TRBJ2-1

CDR3 protein: ASSIGGDGYT
V gene: TRBV19
J gene: TRBJ1-2

CDR3 protein: ASSSRDRATQGGYT
V gene: TRBV5-1
J gene: TRBJ1-2

CDR3 protein: ASSLGTGPRYNEQF
V gene: TRBV5-1
J gene: TRBJ2-1

CDR3 protein: ASSLISPLAGGSYEQY
V gene: TRBV5-6
J gene: TRBJ2-7

CDR3 protein: ASSEASPGLSEGEQF
V gene: TRBV2
J gene: TRBJ2-1

CDR3 protein: ASSLSGGMNTEAF
V gene: TRBV7-9
J gene: TRBJ1-1

CDR3 protein: ASSPPGSNEKLF
V gene: TRBV18
J gene: TRBJ1-4

CDR3 protein: ASSQLAGGTDTQY
V gene: TRBV4-1
J gene: TRBJ2-3

CDR3 protein: ASSLEIITGTHPNYGYT
V gene: TRBV5-5
J gene: TRBJ1-2

CDR3 protein: ASRLARGTDQETQY
V gene: TRBV5-1
J gene: TRBJ2-5